This is a list of T cell receptor beta chains from one sample in a study of blood T cell repertoires in COVID-19. Only in-frame clones appear in the TCRdb table, and some are missing; sequencing was by immunoSEQ multiplex PCR. The sample records approximately 97,000 clones, about nine tenths being singletons. Material: peripheral blood. The receptors were gathered from a man aged 18 to 29 with acute or convalescent COVID-19. Each CDR3 is given with its conserved first and last residue.

J gene	V gene	CDR3 protein
TRBJ2-5	TRBV24-1	CATSDGGKETQYF
TRBJ2-1	TRBV5-4	CASSWTGGNEQFF
TRBJ1-1	TRBV7-9	CASSSKNLLNTEAFF
TRBJ1-2	TRBV6-5	CASSYDRAWGGYTF
TRBJ1-2	TRBV30	CATREEKSYTF
TRBJ2-5	TRBV5-1	CASSTGLAETQYF
TRBJ2-7	TRBV11-2	CASSLAGYLSYEQYF
TRBJ1-2	TRBV6-5	CASSLTGNYGYTF
TRBJ2-7	TRBV3-1/TRBV3-2	CASSQAIQDMKQYF
TRBJ1-6	TRBV30	CAWSVLTGRDSPLHF
TRBJ2-3	TRBV9	CASSPRGGSVTDTQYF
TRBJ2-3	TRBV6-1	CASSGAGLAGGRRTDTQYF
TRBJ1-2	TRBV30	CAWSVPTGYYSPYGYTF
TRBJ2-1	TRBV15	CATSFITNSYNEQFF
TRBJ2-7	TRBV19	CASSRTGGYEQYF
TRBJ2-2	TRBV4-1	CASSHQIWGGQEITGELFF
TRBJ1-2	TRBV6-6	CASSYGHGGNYGYTF
TRBJ2-2	TRBV19	CASSVRGFGNTGELFF
TRBJ1-5	TRBV10-2	CASGVLGSPNQPQHF
TRBJ2-6	TRBV5-1	CASSSGTGYLSGANVLTF
TRBJ1-1	TRBV7-9	CASSPSQDSEAFF
TRBJ1-4	TRBV3-1/TRBV3-2	CASSQMRDNPWGIHEKLFF